The 20 T cell receptor beta chains below come from one sample, sequenced in a study of somatic mutations in cytotoxic T cells in rheumatoid arthritis. The assay was immunoSEQ multiplex PCR, and TCRdb's table has in-frame clones only and misses some. The sample has about 17,000 clones; 60% to 85% are singletons. The specimen sequenced was CD8+ T cells sorted from blood. Source of these receptors: an adult with rheumatoid arthritis.

The genes are TRBV5-6 and TRBJ2-5; D may be TRBD2 (5 bases). This CDR3 is 11 amino acids long. CDR1 is SGHDT and CDR2 is YYEEEE in the germline V gene. V was trimmed by 4 bases and J by 7 bases, leaving 8 bases between them. CDR3 sequence reads: CASSLSGTQYF. For the CDR3, the DNA is TGTGCCAGCAGCCTCAGCGGGACCCAGTACTTC.

The chain carries TRBV14 and TRBJ2-1; D call uncertain. The germline CDR1 and CDR2 sequences are SGHDN and FVKESK. The germline V and J ends were trimmed by 1 base and 11 bases, with 6 bases remaining between them. The CDR3 length is 11 residues. The CDR3 is CASSQGRQQFF. DNA for the CDR3: TGTGCCAGCAGCCAAGGCAGGCAGCAGTTCTTC.

This chain connects TRBV4-1 to TRBJ1-1; no clear D. Germline V gene lookup returns CDR1 MGHRA and CDR2 YSYEKL. The V end lost 6 bases, the J end lost 1 base, and 9 bases lay between the germline ends. CDR3 size: 13 residues. The CDR3 loop is CASSTGPNTEAFF. CDR3 bases: TGCGCCAGCAGTACCGGGCCGAACACTGAAGCTTTCTTT.

V and J are TRBV10-2 and TRBJ2-1, with a weak D call TRBD2 (6 bases). V lost 5 bases, J lost 7 bases, and 12 bases lay in between. Germline CDR1 reads WSHSY; CDR2 reads SAAADI. This CDR3 is built from 13 residues. The CDR3 loop reads CASSNRRENEQFF. The CDR3 nucleotides read TGCGCCAGCAGTAATCGGAGGGAAAATGAGCAGTTCTTC.

The chain recombines TRBV2 with TRBJ2-7; D unclear. V shed 8 bases and J shed 0 bases, with 11 bases lying between them. The CDR3 runs to 13 residues. Germline V lookup: CDR1 SNHLY, CDR2 FYNNEI. The CDR3 DNA sequence: TGTGCCAGCCACTTCACGAGCTCCTACGAGCAGTACTTC. Translated: CASHFTSSYEQYF.

This chain links TRBV11-2 with TRBJ2-7; D remains ambiguous. The CDR3 spans 12 residues. The ends were cut back, 1 base at V and 6 bases at J, with 7 bases in the middle. In germline, CDR1 is SGHAT, CDR2 FQNNGV. The CDR3: CASSLGALEQYF. The CDR3 coding sequence is TGTGCCAGCAGCTTAGGGGCCCTCGAGCAGTACTTC. Combining the CDR3 with reference TRBV11-2 and TRBJ2-7 gives the whole variable domain EAGVAQSPRYKIIEKRQSVAFWCNPISGHATLYWYQQILGQGPKLLIQFQNNGVVDDSQLPKDRFSAERLKGVDSTLKIQPAKLEDSAVYLCASSLGALEQYFGPGTRLTVT.

In its sample, this clone was seen a few times. As DNA, the CDR3 is TGTGCCAGCAGCTCCTCTTTACTAGGAAGGGTTACGCAGTATTTT. It translates to CASSSSLLGRVTQYF. The chain carries TRBV7-9 and TRBJ2-3, with D possibly TRBD2 on 5 matching bases. This CDR3 is 15 amino acids long. The V and J ends lost 4 bases and 8 bases respectively, with 19 bases between them. Per germline, CDR1 SEHNR and CDR2 FQNEAQ (reference sequence).

The chain uses TRBV9 and TRBJ1-2; D gene unclear. V gave up 7 bases and J gave up 8 bases, with 18 bases separating them. This CDR3 is built from 13 residues. Looked up from germline, CDR1 is SGDLS and CDR2 is YYNGEE. CDR3 amino acids: CASYTGILGGYTF. CDR3 coding DNA: TGTGCCAGCTATACCGGGATCCTCGGGGGCTACACCTTC.

V and J are TRBV14 and TRBJ1-1; 9 positions agree with TRBD1. CDR1 SGHDN and CDR2 FVKESK come from the germline V gene. The CDR3 totals 13 residues. V shed 3 bases and J 10 bases; nucleotides not matched to a gene: 6. The CDR3 DNA reads as TGTGCCAGCAGCCAGCATCCGGGACAGGGAGCTTTCTTT. It encodes CASSQHPGQGAFF.

The genes are TRBV6-1 and TRBJ1-5; D might be TRBD1 (5 bases). Germline CDR1 and CDR2: MNHNS and SASEGT. The CDR3 is 14 amino acids. V dropped 8 bases and J dropped 0 bases, with 11 bases sitting between them. The DNA for the CDR3 is TGTGCCAGCCCTGGGGGGAATAGCAATCAGCCCCAGCATTTT. Protein: CASPGGNSNQPQHF.

The chain links TRBV7-8 to TRBJ2-1; D is undetermined. CDR1 and CDR2 (germline): SGHVS, FQNEAQ. Deletions cut 4 bases from V and 5 bases from J, with 6 bases between. The CDR3 is 12 amino acids. The CDR3, as DNA: TGTGCCAGCAGCTCCAGGAACAATGAGCAGTTCTTC. As protein: CASSSRNNEQFF.

This clone was seen more than once but under ten times. The DNA of the CDR3 is TGTGCCAGTAGTATAGCCGGGCGGAGCAATCAGCCCCAGCATTTT. Protein sequence: CASSIAGRSNQPQHF. The J gene is TRBJ1-5, the V gene TRBV19, with D uncertain. V shed 1 base and J shed 1 base, with 8 bases lying between them. CDR1 and CDR2 (germline): LNHDA, SQIVND (reference sequence). This CDR3 spans 15 amino acids.

The chain couples TRBV6-5 to TRBJ1-1; D call uncertain. Germline CDR1 MNHEY, CDR2 SVGAGI. This CDR3 contains 15 residues. V was shortened by 4 bases and J by 7 bases, with 19 bases between the two germline ends. The CDR3 protein is CASSSPMDPHGEAFF. The CDR3 coding sequence is TGTGCCAGCAGTTCGCCCATGGACCCCCACGGTGAAGCTTTCTTT.

The chain employs TRBV5-5 and TRBJ1-2; D unclear. CDR3 length: 11 residues. Between the trimmed V and J ends, which lost 0 bases and 9 bases, there was a span of 6 bases. Germline values: CDR1 SGHKS, CDR2 YYEKEE (reference sequence). CDR3 loop: CASSLALSYTF. CDR3 DNA sequence: TGTGCCAGCAGCTTGGCCCTTAGCTACACCTTC.

This chain connects TRBV11-2 to TRBJ2-1; 7 bases fit TRBD1. This CDR3 has 16 residues. J was trimmed by 5 bases and V by 5 bases; bases with no gene match: 12. Germline lookup yields CDR1 SGHAT and CDR2 FQNNGV. In DNA form, the CDR3 reads TGTGCCAGCAGCCTATGGACAGGCGACCTGGACAATGAGCAGTTCTTC. Translated: CASSLWTGDLDNEQFF.

The chain has TRBV19 and TRBJ1-4; D is unresolved. From germline, CDR1 is LNHDA and CDR2 SQIVND (reference sequence). The CDR3 covers 14 residues. The V end was cut by 5 bases, the J end by 7 bases, with 14 bases between. CDR3 coding DNA: TGTGCCAGTAGTCCAGGTCCGCAGTTTGAAAAACTGTTTTTT. This translates into CASSPGPQFEKLFF.

Only a few counts were recorded for this clone. The junction departs from the called germline gene at one end, perhaps through a read error. The rearrangement joins TRBV30 to TRBJ1-1, with D possibly matching TRBD1 (6 bases). From germline, CDR1 is GTSNPN and CDR2 SVGIG (reference sequence). The CDR3 runs to 13 residues. CDR3 DNA sequence: TGTGCCCGGAGGATAGGGGGGAACACTGAAGCTTTCTTT. As protein: CARRIGGNTEAFF. The full variable domain, in which reference TRBV30 and TRBJ1-1 provide the parts outside the CDR3, is SQTIHQWPATLVQPVGSPLSLECTVEGTSNPNLYWYRQAAGRGLQLLFYSVGIGQISSEVPQNLSASRPQDRQFILSSKKLLLSDSGFYLCARRIGGNTEAFFGQGTRLTVV.

The chain uses TRBV5-1 and TRBJ1-3; 9 nucleotides line up with TRBD1. The V segment lost 2 bases and the J segment 7 bases; nucleotides outside the gene matches: 4. The CDR3 sequence is 14 residues long. CDR1 and CDR2 (germline): SGHRS, YFSETQ. In DNA, the CDR3 is TGCGCCAGCAGCTTCGGACAGGGGAGTAACACCATATATTTT. Translation gives CASSFGQGSNTIYF.

CDR3 sequence reads: CASIGGNRYGYTF. The CDR3 nucleotides read TGTGCCAGCATAGGAGGGAACCGCTATGGCTACACCTTC. This chain links TRBV2 with TRBJ1-2, with D hard to call. Per germline, CDR1 SNHLY and CDR2 FYNNEI. The CDR3 runs to 13 residues. V was shortened by 7 bases and J by 4 bases, with 13 bases between the two germline ends. Supplemented by reference TRBV2 and TRBJ1-2, the full variable domain reads EPEVTQTPSHQVTQMGQEVILRCVPISNHLYFYWYRQILGQKVEFLVSFYNNEISEKSEIFDDQFSVERPDGSNFTLKIRSTKLEDSAMYFCASIGGNRYGYTFGSGTRLTVV.

The chain combines TRBV29-1 with TRBJ2-7; D gene uncertain. This CDR3 spans 11 amino acids. Germline V CDR1 and CDR2: SQVTM, ANQGSEA. Trimming took off 5 bases at V and 4 bases at J, with 9 bases between the two ends. The CDR3 sequence: CSVYLGYEQYF. The CDR3 region has the DNA TGCAGCGTTTATTTAGGATACGAGCAGTACTTC.